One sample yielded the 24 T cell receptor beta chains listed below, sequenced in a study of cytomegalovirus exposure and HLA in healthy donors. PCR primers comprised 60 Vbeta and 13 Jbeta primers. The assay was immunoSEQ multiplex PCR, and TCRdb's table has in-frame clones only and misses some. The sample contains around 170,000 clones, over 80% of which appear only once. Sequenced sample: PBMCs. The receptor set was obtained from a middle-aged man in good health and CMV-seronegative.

The CDR3 region is CASSLWAGVTNEKLFF. The CDR3 bases are TGTGCCAGCAGTTTATGGGCAGGGGTAACTAATGAAAAACTGTTTTTT. J is TRBJ1-4 and V is TRBV27, with D possibly matching TRBD1 (6 bases). Germline loops: CDR1 MNHEY, CDR2 SMNVEV (reference sequence). V was trimmed by 1 base and J by 1 base, leaving 10 bases between them. The CDR3 runs to 16 residues.

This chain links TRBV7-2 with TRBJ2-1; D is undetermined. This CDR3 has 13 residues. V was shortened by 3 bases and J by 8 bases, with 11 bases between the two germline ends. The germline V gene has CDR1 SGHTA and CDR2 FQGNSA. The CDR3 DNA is TGTGCCAGCAGCTTTAACCGGGTATATGAGCAGTTCTTC. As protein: CASSFNRVYEQFF.

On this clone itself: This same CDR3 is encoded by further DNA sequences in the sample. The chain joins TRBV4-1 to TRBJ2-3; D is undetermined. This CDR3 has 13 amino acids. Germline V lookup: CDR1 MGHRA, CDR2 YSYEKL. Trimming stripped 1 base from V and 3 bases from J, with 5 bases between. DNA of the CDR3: TGCGCCAGCAGCCAAGTTTCAACAGATACGCAGTATTTT. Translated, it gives CASSQVSTDTQYF.

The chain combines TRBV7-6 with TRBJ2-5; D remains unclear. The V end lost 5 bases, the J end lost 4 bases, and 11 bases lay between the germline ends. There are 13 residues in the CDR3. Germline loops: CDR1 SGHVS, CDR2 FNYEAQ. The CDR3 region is CASSRAQVETQYF. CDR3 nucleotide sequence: TGTGCCAGCAGCCGCGCGCAGGTAGAGACCCAGTACTTC.

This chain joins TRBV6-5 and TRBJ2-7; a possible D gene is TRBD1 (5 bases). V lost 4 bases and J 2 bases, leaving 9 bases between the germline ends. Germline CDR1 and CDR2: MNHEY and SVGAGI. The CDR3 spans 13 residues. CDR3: CASSFDSPYEQYF. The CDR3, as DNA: TGTGCCAGCAGTTTTGACAGCCCCTACGAGCAGTACTTC.

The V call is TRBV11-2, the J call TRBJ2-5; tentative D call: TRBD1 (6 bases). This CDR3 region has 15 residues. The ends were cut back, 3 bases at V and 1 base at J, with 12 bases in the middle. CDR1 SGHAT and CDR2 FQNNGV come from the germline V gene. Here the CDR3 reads CASSFNRVLQETQYF. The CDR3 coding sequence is TGTGCCAGCAGCTTCAACAGGGTCCTCCAAGAGACCCAGTACTTC.

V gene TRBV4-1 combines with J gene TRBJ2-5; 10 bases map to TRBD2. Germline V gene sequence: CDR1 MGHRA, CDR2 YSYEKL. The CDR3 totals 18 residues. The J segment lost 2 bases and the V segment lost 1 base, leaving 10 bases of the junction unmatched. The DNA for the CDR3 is TGCGCCAGCAGCCAAGCGGAGGTAGCGGGGGGATTGCAAGAGACCCAGTACTTC. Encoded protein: CASSQAEVAGGLQETQYF.

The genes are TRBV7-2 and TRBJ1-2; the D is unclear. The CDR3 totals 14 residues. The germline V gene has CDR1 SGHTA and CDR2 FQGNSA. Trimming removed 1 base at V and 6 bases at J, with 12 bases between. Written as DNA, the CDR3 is TGTGCCAGCAGCTTAGAACGGGTTCCCCATGGCTACACCTTC. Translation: CASSLERVPHGYTF.

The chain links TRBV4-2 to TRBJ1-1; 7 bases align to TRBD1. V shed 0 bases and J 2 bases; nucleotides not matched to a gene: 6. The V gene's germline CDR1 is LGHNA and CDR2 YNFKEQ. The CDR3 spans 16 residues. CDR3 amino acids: CASSQEIRGVNTEAFF. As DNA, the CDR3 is TGTGCCAGCAGCCAAGAAATCAGGGGGGTTAACACTGAAGCTTTCTTT.

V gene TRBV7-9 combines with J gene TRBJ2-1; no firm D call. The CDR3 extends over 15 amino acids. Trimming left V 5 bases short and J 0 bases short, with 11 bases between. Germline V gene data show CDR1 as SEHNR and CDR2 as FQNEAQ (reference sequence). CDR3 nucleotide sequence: TGTGCCAGCAGCGCGGATCCGAGCTCCTACAATGAGCAGTTCTTC. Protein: CASSADPSSYNEQFF.

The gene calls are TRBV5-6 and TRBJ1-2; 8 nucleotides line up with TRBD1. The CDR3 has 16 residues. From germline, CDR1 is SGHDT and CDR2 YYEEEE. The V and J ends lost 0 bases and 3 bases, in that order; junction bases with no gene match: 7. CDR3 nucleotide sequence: TGTGCCAGCAGCTTGGCCCAGGGGGCAGTAGACTATGGCTACACCTTC. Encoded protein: CASSLAQGAVDYGYTF.

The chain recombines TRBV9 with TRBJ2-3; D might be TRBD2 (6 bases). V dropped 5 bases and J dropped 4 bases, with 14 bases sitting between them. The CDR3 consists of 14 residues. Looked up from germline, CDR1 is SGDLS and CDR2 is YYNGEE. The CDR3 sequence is CASSRLVGADTQYF. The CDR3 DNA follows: TGTGCCAGCAGTAGACTAGTGGGAGCAGATACGCAGTATTTT.

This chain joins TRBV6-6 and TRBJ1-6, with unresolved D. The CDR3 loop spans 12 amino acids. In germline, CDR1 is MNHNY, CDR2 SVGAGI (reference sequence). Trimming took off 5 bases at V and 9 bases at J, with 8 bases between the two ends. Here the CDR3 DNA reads TGTGCCAGCAGTCCCCCATCTTCACCCCTCCACTTT. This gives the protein CASSPPSSPLHF.

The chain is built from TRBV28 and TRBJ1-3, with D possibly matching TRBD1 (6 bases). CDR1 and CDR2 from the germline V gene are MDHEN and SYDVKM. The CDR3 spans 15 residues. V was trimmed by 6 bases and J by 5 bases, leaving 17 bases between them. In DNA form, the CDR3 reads TGTGCCAGCAGCTACGGCGGGGGGCGCCGAAACACCATATATTTT. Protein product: CASSYGGGRRNTIYF.

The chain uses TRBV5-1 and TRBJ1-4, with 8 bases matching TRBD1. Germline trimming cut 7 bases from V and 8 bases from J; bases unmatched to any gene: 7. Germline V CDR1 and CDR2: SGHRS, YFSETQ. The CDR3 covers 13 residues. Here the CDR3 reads CASGTTGGEKLFF. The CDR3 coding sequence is TGCGCCAGCGGAACAACAGGGGGAGAAAAACTGTTTTTT.

DNA of the CDR3: TGTGCCAGTAGCGACACAGGGGGCTTTGATTCACCCCTCCACTTT. This translates into CASSDTGGFDSPLHF. The V gene is TRBV19, the J gene TRBJ1-6, with 9 bases fitting TRBD1. Germline trimming cut 6 bases from V and 8 bases from J; bases unmatched to any gene: 8. This CDR3 is 15 amino acids long. Germline CDR1 LNHDA, CDR2 SQIVND (reference sequence).

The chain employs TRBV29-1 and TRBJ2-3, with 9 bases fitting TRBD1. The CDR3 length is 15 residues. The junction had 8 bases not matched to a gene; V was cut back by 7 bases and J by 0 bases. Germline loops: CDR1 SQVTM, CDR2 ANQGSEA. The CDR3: CSAYPTGGSTDTQYF. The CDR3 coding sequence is TGCAGCGCATACCCGACAGGGGGGAGCACAGATACGCAGTATTTT.

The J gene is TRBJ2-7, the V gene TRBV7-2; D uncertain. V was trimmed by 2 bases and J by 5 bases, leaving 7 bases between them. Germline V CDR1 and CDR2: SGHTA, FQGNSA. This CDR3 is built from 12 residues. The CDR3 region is CASSLSRHEQYF. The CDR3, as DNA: TGTGCCAGCAGCTTAAGCCGTCACGAGCAGTACTTC.

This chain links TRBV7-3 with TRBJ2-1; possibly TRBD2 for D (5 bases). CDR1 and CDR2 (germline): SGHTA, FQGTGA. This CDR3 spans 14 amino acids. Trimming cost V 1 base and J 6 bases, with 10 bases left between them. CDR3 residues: CASSLIERVNEQFF. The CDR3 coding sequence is TGTGCCAGCAGCTTAATCGAGAGGGTCAATGAGCAGTTCTTC.

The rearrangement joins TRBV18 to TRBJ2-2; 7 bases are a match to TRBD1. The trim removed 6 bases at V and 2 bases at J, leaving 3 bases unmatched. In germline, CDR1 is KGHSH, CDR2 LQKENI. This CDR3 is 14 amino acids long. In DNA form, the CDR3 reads TGTGCCAGCTCCGGGACAGACAACACCGGGGAGCTGTTTTTT. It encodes CASSGTDNTGELFF.

CDR3 sequence reads: CASSLTGSNQPQHF. The CDR3 DNA is TGTGCCAGCAGCTTGACAGGGAGCAATCAGCCCCAGCATTTT. The chain is built from TRBV5-4 and TRBJ1-5; D perhaps matches TRBD1 (6 bases). The ends were cut back, 1 base at V and 1 base at J, with 6 bases in the middle. The CDR3 loop spans 14 amino acids. Germline lookup yields CDR1 SGHNT and CDR2 YYREEE (reference sequence).

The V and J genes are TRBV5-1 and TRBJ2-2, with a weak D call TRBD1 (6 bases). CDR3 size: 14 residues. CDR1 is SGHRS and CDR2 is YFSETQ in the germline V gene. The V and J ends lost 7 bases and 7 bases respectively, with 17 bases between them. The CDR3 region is CASRERGYGGELFF. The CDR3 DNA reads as TGCGCCAGCCGCGAGAGGGGGTACGGCGGGGAGCTGTTTTTT.

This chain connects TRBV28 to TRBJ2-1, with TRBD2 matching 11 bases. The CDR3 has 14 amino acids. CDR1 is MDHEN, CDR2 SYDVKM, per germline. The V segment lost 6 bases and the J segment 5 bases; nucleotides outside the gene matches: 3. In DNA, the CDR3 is TGTGCCAGCAGAACTAGCGGGAGAAACAATGAGCAGTTCTTC. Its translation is CASRTSGRNNEQFF. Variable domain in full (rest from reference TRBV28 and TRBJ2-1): DVKVTQSSRYLVKRTGEKVFLECVQDMDHENMFWYRQDPGLGLRLIYFSYDVKMKEKGDIPEGYSVSREKKERFSLILESASTNQTSMYLCASRTSGRNNEQFFGPGTRLTVL.

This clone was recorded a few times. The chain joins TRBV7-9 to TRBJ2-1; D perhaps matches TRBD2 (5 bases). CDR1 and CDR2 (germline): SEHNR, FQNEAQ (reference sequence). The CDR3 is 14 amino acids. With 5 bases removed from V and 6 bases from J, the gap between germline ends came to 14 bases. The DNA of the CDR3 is TGTGCCAGCAGCATCTTAACGGCGGGCAATGAGCAGTTCTTC. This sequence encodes CASSILTAGNEQFF.